Listed here are 32 T cell receptor beta chains from one sample, sequenced in a study of blood T cell repertoires in COVID-19. Here immunoSEQ multiplex PCR was the method, and the copy in TCRdb shows in-frame clones only, minus some. Here the sample spans some 45,000 clones, about nine tenths being singletons. Sample: peripheral blood. Receptors originate from a human donor in a cohort sampled during active COVID-19.

V gene TRBV19 combines with J gene TRBJ1-5; D ambiguous. Per germline, CDR1 LNHDA and CDR2 SQIVND (reference sequence). V was trimmed by 3 bases and J by 4 bases, leaving 13 bases between them. This CDR3 is built from 15 residues. CDR3 nucleotide sequence: TGTGCCAGTAGTATCCCCATGGTAGCGAATCAGCCCCAGCATTTT. This gives the protein CASSIPMVANQPQHF. Based on the CDR3 plus reference TRBV19 and TRBJ1-5, the full variable domain is DGGITQSPKYLFRKEGQNVTLSCEQNLNHDAMYWYRQDPGQGLRLIYYSQIVNDFQKGDIAEGYSVSREKKESFPLTVTSAQKNPTAFYLCASSIPMVANQPQHFGDGTRLSIL.

The V and J genes are TRBV5-1 and TRBJ2-6, with 7 nucleotides matching TRBD1. J was trimmed by 1 base and V by 1 base; bases with no gene match: 8. The germline V gene encodes CDR1 SGHRS and CDR2 YFSETQ. This CDR3 region has 18 residues. The CDR3 nucleotides read TGCGCCAGCAGCTTGTCCTGGACAGGCACGTCTGGGGCCAACGTCCTGACTTTC. Translated, it gives CASSLSWTGTSGANVLTF.

CDR3 loop: CASSISGNYGYTF. Here the CDR3 DNA reads TGTGCCAGCAGTATCTCAGGGAACTATGGCTACACCTTC. The chain recombines TRBV2 with TRBJ1-2, with D possibly TRBD1 on 5 matching bases. Germline CDR1 reads SNHLY; CDR2 reads FYNNEI. This CDR3 contains 13 residues. V was clipped by 5 bases and J by 2 bases, with 9 bases between them.

The chain recombines TRBV4-1 with TRBJ2-7; D perhaps matches TRBD2 (5 bases). V dropped 0 bases and J dropped 0 bases, with 15 bases sitting between them. This CDR3 spans 17 amino acids. In germline, CDR1 is MGHRA, CDR2 YSYEKL. The CDR3 sequence is CASSQDPEEDFSYEQYF. In DNA form, the CDR3 reads TGCGCCAGCAGCCAAGATCCGGAGGAGGATTTCTCCTACGAGCAGTACTTC.

The V and J genes are TRBV15 and TRBJ2-7; 7 bases line up with TRBD1. The CDR3 covers 14 residues. From germline, CDR1 is LNHNV and CDR2 YYDKDF (reference sequence). After removal of 2 bases from V and 3 bases from J, the junction contained 4 bases not matched to a gene. The CDR3 region has the DNA TGTGCCACCAGCAGACAGGGACAGAGCTACGAGCAGTACTTC. Translation gives CATSRQGQSYEQYF.

The J gene is TRBJ2-5, the V gene TRBV4-3, with D possibly being TRBD2 (5 bases). Trimming shortened V by 4 bases and J by 4 bases, and 16 bases separated the two germline ends. The CDR3 spans 15 residues. Germline V gene data show CDR1 as LGHNA and CDR2 as YSLEER. The CDR3 sequence is CASSPKEALGETQYF. In DNA, the CDR3 is TGCGCCAGCAGCCCTAAGGAGGCTTTGGGAGAGACCCAGTACTTC.

This chain uses TRBV29-1 with TRBJ2-3; D gene uncertain. The CDR3 totals 11 residues. The V gene's germline CDR1 is SQVTM and CDR2 ANQGSEA. The V end lost 3 bases, the J end lost 6 bases, and 7 bases lay between the germline ends. The CDR3 spells CSVDRVDTQYF. Here the CDR3 DNA reads TGCAGCGTTGATCGGGTCGATACGCAGTATTTT.

The chain recombines TRBV7-8 with TRBJ2-1, with a weak D call TRBD1 (6 bases). The V end was cut by 3 bases, the J end by 6 bases, with 12 bases between. CDR1 is SGHVS and CDR2 is FQNEAQ in the germline V gene. The CDR3 contains 14 residues. The CDR3 bases are TGTGCCAGCAGCTTGCAACAGGGCCGCAATGAGCAGTTCTTC. Translating it yields CASSLQQGRNEQFF.

The chain is built from TRBV18 and TRBJ2-3, with D hard to call. Trimming took 2 bases from V and 2 from J, leaving 14 bases between them. Germline assignment: CDR1 KGHSH and CDR2 LQKENI. The CDR3 runs to 16 residues. This CDR3 reads CASSPIAPQNTDTQYF. Here the CDR3 DNA reads TGTGCCAGCTCACCAATCGCCCCACAGAACACAGATACGCAGTATTTT.

CDR3 loop: CASSPRQSYGYTF. In DNA, the CDR3 is TGTGCCAGCAGTCCACGACAGTCTTATGGCTACACCTTC. The rearrangement uses TRBV6-5 and TRBJ1-2; a weak D match, TRBD1 (5 bases). Trimming shortened V by 5 bases and J by 5 bases, and 12 bases separated the two germline ends. CDR3 length: 13 amino acids. Germline V gene data show CDR1 as MNHEY and CDR2 as SVGAGI.

This chain uses TRBV5-4 with TRBJ2-1; tentatively, D is TRBD2 (7 bases). Looked up from germline, CDR1 is SGHNT and CDR2 is YYREEE (reference sequence). The CDR3 is 15 amino acids. V was trimmed by 5 bases and J by 7 bases, leaving 19 bases between them. This CDR3 reads CASSIRGGAFNEQFF. CDR3 bases: TGTGCCAGCAGTATACGCGGGGGCGCTTTTAATGAGCAGTTCTTC.

The chain joins TRBV2 to TRBJ2-7, with 8 bases aligning to TRBD2. The CDR3 extends over 16 amino acids. The J segment lost 3 bases and the V segment lost 6 bases, leaving 13 bases of the junction unmatched. CDR1 is SNHLY and CDR2 is FYNNEI in the germline V gene. As DNA, the CDR3 is TGTGCCAGCAGAAAAGGGGGGACGGCGGGAGGCTACGAGCAGTACTTC. Translation gives CASRKGGTAGGYEQYF. Full variable domain (outside the CDR3, taken from reference TRBV2 and TRBJ2-7): EPEVTQTPSHQVTQMGQEVILRCVPISNHLYFYWYRQILGQKVEFLVSFYNNEISEKSEIFDDQFSVERPDGSNFTLKIRSTKLEDSAMYFCASRKGGTAGGYEQYFGPGTRLTVT.

The chain recombines TRBV11-2 with TRBJ2-7; 13 nucleotides agree with TRBD2. Per germline, CDR1 SGHAT and CDR2 FQNNGV. The V gene end was trimmed by 1 base and the J gene end by 5 bases; junction bases not matched to a gene: 11. This CDR3 comprises 18 residues. The CDR3 spells CASSLVIRLAGGGNEQYF. CDR3 bases: TGTGCCAGCAGCTTAGTAATCCGACTAGCGGGGGGAGGAAACGAGCAGTACTTC.

The CDR3 bases are TGTGCCAGCAGTAACGACAGGGGCTCTGAAAAACTGTTTTTT. Protein product: CASSNDRGSEKLFF. The chain is built from TRBV6-5 and TRBJ1-4; TRBD1 aligns across 8 bases. Germline trimming cut 5 bases from V and 7 bases from J; bases unmatched to any gene: 6. The CDR3 runs to 14 residues. Per the germline V gene, CDR1 is MNHEY and CDR2 is SVGAGI.

The V and J genes are TRBV30 and TRBJ1-4; D may be TRBD1 (5 bases). V was clipped by 3 bases and J by 10 bases, with 18 bases between them. Looked up from germline, CDR1 is GTSNPN and CDR2 is SVGIG (reference sequence). This CDR3 contains 14 residues. CDR3 residues: CAWRGMTYGGKLFF. The CDR3, as DNA: TGTGCCTGGAGGGGGATGACGTACGGGGGAAAACTGTTTTTT.

As concerns this clone: Other DNA sequences in the same sample also yield this CDR3. The rearrangement uses TRBV7-9 and TRBJ2-3, with D tentatively TRBD2 (6 bases). The CDR3 runs to 14 residues. In germline, CDR1 is SEHNR, CDR2 FQNEAQ (reference sequence). V shed 3 bases and J shed 0 bases, with 7 bases lying between them. CDR3 in amino acids: CASSLEGSTDTQYF. The CDR3 coding sequence is TGTGCCAGCAGCTTGGAGGGCAGCACAGATACGCAGTATTTT.

J is TRBJ2-1 and V is TRBV9, with D perhaps matching TRBD2 (6 bases). From germline, CDR1 is SGDLS and CDR2 YYNGEE. CDR3 length: 15 amino acids. Trimming removed 3 bases from V and 0 bases from J, with 10 bases in between. The CDR3 loop is CASSGSGSSYNEQFF. The CDR3 DNA follows: TGTGCCAGCAGCGGTAGCGGAAGCTCCTACAATGAGCAGTTCTTC.

This clone was observed once. V and J are TRBV27 and TRBJ1-2, with 9 bases matching TRBD1. CDR3 length: 13 amino acids. Germline lookup yields CDR1 MNHEY and CDR2 SMNVEV (reference sequence). V shed 4 bases, J shed 5 bases, and the junction held 2 bases outside the gene matches. The CDR3 reads CASSSGQGYGYTF. In nucleotides, the CDR3 is TGTGCCAGCAGTTCGGGACAGGGATATGGCTACACCTTC.

The rearrangement joins TRBV11-3 to TRBJ2-7, with TRBD1 identical over 10 bases. V was clipped by 3 bases and J by 5 bases; unmatched bases: 4. This CDR3 has 14 residues. Germline V gene sequence: CDR1 SGHNT, CDR2 YENEEA. The CDR3 region is CASSLGQGMHEQYF. CDR3 DNA: TGTGCCAGCAGCTTGGGACAGGGGATGCACGAGCAGTACTTC. The entire variable domain, with the rest obtained from reference TRBV11-3 and TRBJ2-7, is as follows: EAGVVQSPRYKIIEKKQPVAFWCNPISGHNTLYWYLQNLGQGPELLIRYENEEAVDDSQLPKDRFSAERLKGVDSTLKIQPAELGDSAVYLCASSLGQGMHEQYFGPGTRLTVT.

The V call is TRBV18, the J call TRBJ1-1; D might be TRBD1 (5 bases). V was cut by 6 bases and J by 0 bases, with 11 bases left in between. CDR3 size: 14 residues. The V gene's germline CDR1 is KGHSH and CDR2 LQKENI. The CDR3 spells CASSLGEVNTEAFF. The CDR3 coding sequence is TGTGCCAGCTCCCTGGGGGAGGTGAACACTGAAGCTTTCTTT.

The V call is TRBV2, the J call TRBJ1-2, with D unresolved. Germline values: CDR1 SNHLY, CDR2 FYNNEI. V was clipped by 0 bases and J by 4 bases, with 9 bases between them. The CDR3 totals 14 residues. In nucleotides, the CDR3 is TGTGCCAGCAGTGAAGCGCGTAGCTTCTATGGCTACACCTTC. This translates into CASSEARSFYGYTF.

The V gene is TRBV5-4, the J gene TRBJ1-4, with a weak D call TRBD1 (6 bases). This CDR3 spans 14 amino acids. Per germline, CDR1 SGHNT and CDR2 YYREEE (reference sequence). The V and J ends lost 1 base and 8 bases respectively, with 12 bases between them. The CDR3 is CASSLWDTREKLFF. CDR3 DNA sequence: TGTGCCAGCAGCTTGTGGGACACTAGAGAAAAACTGTTTTTT.

V gene TRBV3-1 (or the pseudogene TRBV3-2) combines with J gene TRBJ2-7; 14 bases line up with TRBD2. This CDR3 is 18 amino acids long. The ends lost 1 base at V and 5 bases at J; junction bases unmatched: 10. Looked up from germline, CDR1 is LGHDT and CDR2 is YNNKEL (reference sequence). The CDR3 DNA reads as TGTGCCAGCAGCCAAGTAGGCCGACTAGCGGGGGGGCCTAACGAGCAGTACTTC. Encoded protein: CASSQVGRLAGGPNEQYF.

This sequence joins TRBV6-5 and TRBJ1-1, with unresolved D. The CDR3 consists of 13 residues. V gave up 4 bases and J gave up 3 bases, with 9 bases separating them. Germline-derived CDR1 and CDR2 are MNHEY and SVGAGI. Here the CDR3 reads CASSSGSHTEAFF. The CDR3 nucleotides read TGTGCCAGCAGTTCGGGATCTCACACTGAAGCTTTCTTT.

This clone is judged medium-sized. V usage is TRBV2 and J usage is TRBJ1-6; 10 bases agree with TRBD1. V dropped 6 bases and J dropped 10; count of bases not matched to a gene: 9. Germline V gene data show CDR1 as SNHLY and CDR2 as FYNNEI. The CDR3 sequence is 15 residues long. In DNA form, the CDR3 reads TGTGCCAGCAGGGACTACCGGGACAGGGGATCACCCCTCCACTTT. Residues: CASRDYRDRGSPLHF. The full variable domain, completed using reference TRBV2 and TRBJ1-6, is EPEVTQTPSHQVTQMGQEVILRCVPISNHLYFYWYRQILGQKVEFLVSFYNNEISEKSEIFDDQFSVERPDGSNFTLKIRSTKLEDSAMYFCASRDYRDRGSPLHFGNGTRLTVT.

CDR3 coding DNA: TGTGCCAGCAGGGTACTAGCGGGGGGCTTCTACAATGAGCAGTTCTTC. Protein product: CASRVLAGGFYNEQFF. V is TRBV2 and J is TRBJ2-1; TRBD2 aligns across 12 bases. The CDR3 runs 16 residues. The germline CDR1 and CDR2 sequences are SNHLY and FYNNEI. J was trimmed by 3 bases and V by 6 bases; bases with no gene match: 6.

The rearrangement uses TRBV3-1 (or the pseudogene TRBV3-2) and TRBJ1-1; no clear D. Germline CDR1 is LGHDT and CDR2 is YNNKEL (reference sequence). V gave up 3 bases and J gave up 0 bases, with 5 bases separating them. The CDR3 extends over 13 amino acids. As DNA, the CDR3 is TGTGCCAGCAGCCACGTTATGAACACTGAAGCTTTCTTT. Its protein product is CASSHVMNTEAFF.

The rearrangement joins TRBV9 to TRBJ1-6, with a possible D match to TRBD1 (5 bases). The CDR3 is made up of 13 amino acids. Trimming cost V 2 bases and J 9 bases, with 9 bases left between them. Germline V gene data show CDR1 as SGDLS and CDR2 as YYNGEE. The CDR3 spells CASSVGGGSPLHF. Written as DNA, the CDR3 is TGTGCCAGCAGCGTGGGGGGGGGTTCACCCCTCCACTTT.

This clone has just a few counts. V and J are TRBV6-5 and TRBJ1-1; 8 bases match TRBD1. The ends lost 7 bases at V and 4 bases at J; junction bases unmatched: 8. Germline CDR1 and CDR2: MNHEY and SVGAGI. CDR3 length: 14 amino acids. DNA of the CDR3: TGTGCCAGCACTCCGCCCACAGGGGGCACTGAAGCTTTCTTT. Protein: CASTPPTGGTEAFF.

The chain recombines TRBV5-1 with TRBJ1-1; the D is unclear. The CDR3 has 14 residues. V dropped 0 bases and J dropped 1 base, with 7 bases sitting between them. Germline V CDR1 and CDR2: SGHRS, YFSETQ. The CDR3 coding sequence is TGCGCCAGCAGCTTGGCAGATCGGAACACTGAAGCTTTCTTT. Protein sequence: CASSLADRNTEAFF.

This clone was seen just once. CDR3 DNA: TGTGCCAGTAGAGCTTATGCAGGAGGCTACACCTTC. Its translation: CASRAYAGGYTF. The chain combines TRBV19 with TRBJ1-2; D uncertain. This CDR3 has 12 amino acids. V lost 6 bases to trimming and J lost 8 bases, with 13 bases between them. Germline CDR1 LNHDA, CDR2 SQIVND (reference sequence).

This chain connects TRBV7-2 to TRBJ2-5; 10 bases align to TRBD2. J gave up 5 bases and V 3 bases, and 3 bases lay outside the gene matches. The CDR3 loop spans 14 amino acids. Germline values: CDR1 SGHTA, CDR2 FQGNSA. This CDR3 reads CASSLGLALETQYF. The CDR3, as DNA: TGTGCCAGCAGCTTGGGACTAGCGCTCGAGACCCAGTACTTC.